These 8 T cell receptor beta chains were all obtained from the same sample, sequenced in a study of cytomegalovirus exposure and HLA in healthy donors. The PCR had 60 Vbeta and 13 Jbeta primers. TCRdb keeps only in-frame clones here, not all; method: immunoSEQ multiplex PCR. The data show about 150,000 clones, with under 80% seen just once and about 13% held by the top ten. Sequences were obtained from PBMCs. The source of these receptors is a woman aged 45-65 years in good health and CMV-seropositive.

CDR3 protein: CASRFRRQDTGELFF. CDR3 coding DNA: TGTGCCAGCAGATTCCGACGACAAGACACCGGGGAGCTGTTTTTT. The rearrangement uses TRBV7-9 and TRBJ2-2; no firm D call. V was cut by 6 bases and J by 3 bases, with 14 bases left in between. The CDR3 runs 15 residues. The V gene's germline CDR1 is SEHNR and CDR2 FQNEAQ (reference sequence).

The J gene is TRBJ2-5, the V gene TRBV11-2, with D uncertain. Trimming pared 1 base from V and 5 bases from J, leaving 8 bases between. This CDR3 has 13 residues. Germline-derived CDR1 and CDR2 are SGHAT and FQNNGV. The CDR3 sequence is CASSLGGTETQYF. Written as DNA, the CDR3 is TGTGCCAGCAGCTTAGGAGGCACTGAGACCCAGTACTTC.

The chain combines TRBV7-2 with TRBJ1-2, with a tentative D call TRBD1 (6 bases). CDR3 length: 12 amino acids. CDR1 is SGHTA and CDR2 is FQGNSA in the germline V gene. Trimming took 2 bases from V and 6 from J, leaving 7 bases between them. The CDR3 DNA reads TGTGCCAGCAGCTTAACAGGGAATGGCTACACCTTC. Its protein product is CASSLTGNGYTF.

The chain is built from TRBV4-2 and TRBJ2-1; 8 bases fit TRBD2. Per germline, CDR1 LGHNA and CDR2 YNFKEQ. The CDR3 sequence is 16 residues long. V shed 0 bases and J 0 bases; nucleotides not matched to a gene: 1. The CDR3 DNA reads TGTGCCAGCAGCCAAGATCGGGGGGGCTCCTACAATGAGCAGTTCTTC. As protein: CASSQDRGGSYNEQFF.

J is TRBJ1-3 and V is TRBV5-8; weak D call: TRBD1 (5 bases). The CDR3 is 16 amino acids. The V gene's germline CDR1 is SGHTS and CDR2 YDEGEE. With 5 bases removed from V and 0 bases from J, the gap between germline ends came to 15 bases. The CDR3 loop reads CASSYSGGVSGNTIYF. CDR3 DNA sequence: TGTGCCAGCAGTTACTCCGGGGGGGTCTCTGGAAACACCATATATTTT.

The V call is TRBV5-4, the J call TRBJ2-7; D is unresolved. Germline CDR1 is SGHNT and CDR2 is YYREEE (reference sequence). The CDR3 has 13 residues. The V end was cut by 0 bases, the J end by 7 bases, with 11 bases between. CDR3 in amino acids: CASSLVSFREQYF. CDR3 DNA sequence: TGTGCCAGCAGCTTGGTATCCTTTCGGGAGCAGTACTTC.

The chain employs TRBV7-9 and TRBJ2-7; 10 bases map to TRBD1. Germline CDR1 reads SEHNR; CDR2 reads FQNEAQ (reference sequence). The CDR3 covers 16 residues. V gave up 4 bases and J gave up 4 bases; unmatched junction bases: 10. The CDR3 spells CASSWTGTGDGYEQYF. In nucleotides, the CDR3 is TGTGCCAGCAGCTGGACCGGGACAGGGGATGGTTACGAGCAGTACTTC.

This chain uses TRBV7-3 with TRBJ2-3, with 7 bases matching TRBD2. The ends lost 3 bases at V and 3 bases at J; junction bases unmatched: 6. The CDR3 is made up of 15 amino acids. Germline values: CDR1 SGHTA, CDR2 FQGTGA. The CDR3 sequence is CASSFAGESTDTQYF. CDR3 nucleotides: TGTGCCAGCAGCTTTGCGGGGGAGTCTACAGATACGCAGTATTTT.